The 25 T cell receptor beta chains listed next were all sequenced from one sample in a study of T cell responses to AZD1222 COVID-19 vaccine. Sequencing was performed with immunoSEQ multiplex PCR; in TCRdb, only in-frame clones are kept and a portion is missing. The data hold roughly 150,000 clones, with around 88% observed a single time. This specimen consisted of peripheral blood, obtained on day 0 of AZD1222 vaccination. The receptor set was obtained from an adult in good health.

The chain links TRBV3-1 (or the pseudogene TRBV3-2) to TRBJ2-3, with TRBD2 matching 8 bases. This CDR3 has 15 residues. Germline assignment: CDR1 LGHDT and CDR2 YNNKEL (reference sequence). The junction had 10 bases not matched to a gene; V was cut back by 3 bases and J by 8 bases. CDR3 residues: CASSQGGGRFGTQYF. DNA for the CDR3: TGTGCCAGCAGCCAGGGTGGCGGGAGGTTTGGTACGCAGTATTTT.

This chain joins TRBV7-2 and TRBJ2-3, with TRBD2 identical over 10 bases. The junction had 10 bases not matched to a gene; V was cut back by 4 bases and J by 6 bases. CDR3 length equals 16 residues. Germline assignment: CDR1 SGHTA and CDR2 FQGNSA. As DNA, the CDR3 is TGTGCCAGCAGCTCAGGACCGGGACTAGCGAGGGATACGCAGTATTTT. As protein: CASSSGPGLARDTQYF.

The rearrangement uses TRBV6-5 and TRBJ1-1, with D tentatively TRBD1 (5 bases). Looked up from germline, CDR1 is MNHEY and CDR2 is SVGAGI. The CDR3 extends over 14 amino acids. V lost 4 bases and J 0 bases, leaving 9 bases between the germline ends. CDR3 protein: CASSWGDMNTEAFF. The DNA of the CDR3 is TGTGCCAGCAGTTGGGGGGATATGAACACTGAAGCTTTCTTT.

V is TRBV5-1 and J is TRBJ2-3; TRBD1 is a possible D gene (6 bases). The CDR3 is 12 residues long. Trimming took off 6 bases at V and 4 bases at J, with 9 bases between the two ends. Germline V CDR1 and CDR2: SGHRS, YFSETQ. CDR3 amino acids: CASNQGSDTQYF. Written as DNA, the CDR3 is TGCGCCAGCAATCAGGGGTCAGATACGCAGTATTTT. The entire variable domain, with the rest obtained from reference TRBV5-1 and TRBJ2-3, is as follows: KAGVTQTPRYLIKTRGQQVTLSCSPISGHRSVSWYQQTPGQGLQFLFEYFSETQRNKGNFPGRFSGRQFSNSRSEMNVSTLELGDSALYLCASNQGSDTQYFGPGTRLTVL.

The chain has TRBV5-5 and TRBJ2-5; D call uncertain. Looked up from germline, CDR1 is SGHKS and CDR2 is YYEKEE (reference sequence). Trimming left V 5 bases short and J 3 bases short, with 8 bases between. This CDR3 has 12 amino acids. The CDR3 sequence: CASSLSKETQYF. The DNA for the CDR3 is TGTGCCAGCAGTTTAAGTAAAGAGACCCAGTACTTC.

The gene calls are TRBV4-2 and TRBJ1-2, with D uncertain. CDR3 length equals 12 residues. Germline V gene lookup returns CDR1 LGHNA and CDR2 YNFKEQ. Trimming shortened V by 0 bases and J by 8 bases, and 7 bases separated the two germline ends. The CDR3 DNA reads as TGTGCCAGCAGCCAAGATTGGGAAGGCTACACCTTC. Residues: CASSQDWEGYTF.

The chain is built from TRBV12-3 or TRBV12-4 and TRBJ1-1; D not resolved. This CDR3 is built from 13 residues. Trimming cost V 3 bases and J 1 base, with 6 bases left between them. The CDR3 protein is CASSFTQNTEAFF. CDR3 coding DNA: TGTGCCAGCAGTTTTACACAGAACACTGAAGCTTTCTTT.

The chain has TRBV28 and TRBJ1-1; the match to TRBD1 covers 7 bases. CDR1 and CDR2 from the germline V gene are MDHEN and SYDVKM. This CDR3 region has 13 residues. J gave up 7 bases and V 4 bases, and 6 bases lay outside the gene matches. DNA for the CDR3: TGTGCCAGCAGTTCGACAGGGCGCGGTGAAGCTTTCTTT. Encoded protein: CASSSTGRGEAFF.

The chain uses TRBV6-5 and TRBJ2-7, with TRBD2 as a possible D gene (5 bases). Per germline, CDR1 MNHEY and CDR2 SVGAGI. V lost 6 bases to trimming and J lost 2 bases, with 11 bases between them. CDR3 length: 13 residues. The CDR3 here is CASRSGWAYEQYF. The DNA for the CDR3 is TGTGCCAGCAGGAGCGGATGGGCCTACGAGCAGTACTTC.

This chain links TRBV18 with TRBJ1-1; unclear D gene. Germline loops: CDR1 KGHSH, CDR2 LQKENI. CDR3 size: 12 residues. Trimming pared 3 bases from V and 8 bases from J, leaving 10 bases between. The CDR3 nucleotides read TGTGCCAGCTCACCGTCGGAAGGCGAAGCTTTCTTT. Its translation: CASSPSEGEAFF.

The chain recombines TRBV6-5 with TRBJ2-7; TRBD1 matches 10 bases. In germline, CDR1 is MNHEY, CDR2 SVGAGI. Trimming at V came to 6 bases and at J to 6 bases, leaving 8 bases not matched to a gene. The CDR3 has 14 amino acids. CDR3 protein: CASRRGDRGGEQYF. CDR3 in DNA: TGTGCCAGCAGGAGAGGGGACAGGGGAGGCGAGCAGTACTTC.

V gene TRBV7-3 combines with J gene TRBJ2-7; 8 bases are shared with TRBD2. The CDR3 spans 13 residues. The germline V gene encodes CDR1 SGHTA and CDR2 FQGTGA. With V trimmed by 5 bases and J by 6 bases, 6 bases remained unmatched. The CDR3 sequence: CASSHGLAAEQYF. CDR3 nucleotides: TGTGCCAGCAGCCACGGACTAGCTGCCGAGCAGTACTTC.

The table lists this clone with a count of one. DNA of the CDR3: TGTGCCAGTAGTATGAGTATGCCCAATCAGCCCCAGCATTTT. Encoded protein: CASSMSMPNQPQHF. The J gene is TRBJ1-5, the V gene TRBV19; D is undetermined. Germline values: CDR1 LNHDA, CDR2 SQIVND (reference sequence). This CDR3 has 14 residues. The V gene lost 3 bases and the J gene lost 3 bases, with 9 bases spanning the gap. The entire variable domain, with the rest obtained from reference TRBV19 and TRBJ1-5, is as follows: DGGITQSPKYLFRKEGQNVTLSCEQNLNHDAMYWYRQDPGQGLRLIYYSQIVNDFQKGDIAEGYSVSREKKESFPLTVTSAQKNPTAFYLCASSMSMPNQPQHFGDGTRLSIL.

The CDR3 DNA reads as TGTGCCAGTAGACTCCGGGGGCTACCCGAAAAACTGTTTTTT. Encoded protein: CASRLRGLPEKLFF. The chain recombines TRBV19 with TRBJ1-4, with D possibly TRBD1 on 6 matching bases. Germline V lookup: CDR1 LNHDA, CDR2 SQIVND (reference sequence). V was cut by 6 bases and J by 8 bases, with 16 bases left in between. The CDR3 contains 14 residues.

This clone appeared once. J is TRBJ1-1 and V is TRBV18; 9 bases fit TRBD1. V lost 3 bases to trimming and J lost 4 bases; unmatched junction nucleotides: 3. This CDR3 has 14 residues. Germline CDR1 and CDR2: KGHSH and LQKENI. The CDR3 nucleotides read TGTGCCAGCTCACCCACAGGGGGCGGCACTGAAGCTTTCTTT. Translated, it gives CASSPTGGGTEAFF.

This chain connects TRBV27 to TRBJ1-2; 8 bases align to TRBD1. CDR3 length equals 15 residues. Germline CDR1 reads MNHEY; CDR2 reads SMNVEV (reference sequence). With V trimmed by 6 bases and J by 4 bases, 10 bases remained unmatched. The CDR3 bases are TGTGCCAGCAGCCCGGGACAGGCTCCCCTCTATGGCTACACCTTC. Encoded protein: CASSPGQAPLYGYTF.

The chain recombines TRBV7-2 with TRBJ1-2; possible D gene TRBD1, 6 bases. Trimming took off 1 base at V and 0 bases at J, with 9 bases between the two ends. This CDR3 has 15 amino acids. Germline loops: CDR1 SGHTA, CDR2 FQGNSA. The CDR3 nucleotides read TGTGCCAGCAGCTTAGACGACAGGCCTAACTATGGCTACACCTTC. It encodes CASSLDDRPNYGYTF.

V and J are TRBV5-4 and TRBJ2-1; D possibly corresponds to TRBD2 (5 bases). The germline CDR1 and CDR2 sequences are SGHNT and YYREEE (reference sequence). V lost 4 bases to trimming and J lost 5 bases, with 16 bases between them. This CDR3 contains 15 residues. The CDR3, as DNA: TGTGCCAGCAGCGATTCAGTCAGGCGGGACAATGAGCAGTTCTTC. It encodes CASSDSVRRDNEQFF.

V usage is TRBV7-3 and J usage is TRBJ2-7; no clear D gene. CDR1 and CDR2 (germline): SGHTA, FQGTGA. This CDR3 has 13 residues. V lost 3 bases, J lost 6 bases, and 12 bases lay in between. CDR3 DNA: TGTGCCAGCAGCTTGTTCGGCGGCGGCGAGCAGTACTTC. Protein sequence: CASSLFGGGEQYF.

The chain carries TRBV18 and TRBJ2-7; D is unclear. CDR1 and CDR2 from the germline V gene are KGHSH and LQKENI. V was cut by 3 bases and J by 6 bases, with 12 bases left in between. There are 13 residues in the CDR3. The CDR3 sequence is CASSPAALGEQYF. The CDR3 DNA is TGTGCCAGCTCACCGGCAGCCCTCGGCGAGCAGTACTTC.

This rearrangement joins TRBV5-1 to TRBJ2-7; D possibly corresponds to TRBD1 (5 bases). Trimming took 3 bases from V and 3 from J, leaving 13 bases between them. The CDR3 contains 14 residues. Germline loops: CDR1 SGHRS, CDR2 YFSETQ. The CDR3 protein is CASSSRQPFYEQYF. The CDR3 nucleotides read TGCGCCAGCAGCTCCAGACAGCCCTTCTACGAGCAGTACTTC.

The CDR3 nucleotides read TGTGCCAGCAGCTTTTTCCTTGATCAGCCCCAGCATTTT. Amino acid sequence: CASSFFLDQPQHF. V and J are TRBV11-2 and TRBJ1-5; D is ambiguous. CDR1 SGHAT and CDR2 FQNNGV come from the germline V gene. This CDR3 contains 13 residues. Trimming took off 3 bases at V and 5 bases at J, with 8 bases between the two ends.

The chain is built from TRBV30 and TRBJ1-3, with D unresolved. Germline loops: CDR1 GTSNPN, CDR2 SVGIG (reference sequence). This CDR3 has 12 amino acids. V lost 1 base and J 4 bases, leaving 5 bases between the germline ends. CDR3 in amino acids: CAWSGIGNTIYF. CDR3 DNA sequence: TGTGCCTGGAGTGGGATAGGAAACACCATATATTTT.

The rearrangement links TRBV25-1 to TRBJ2-7; D remains unclear. The CDR3 extends over 14 amino acids. CDR1 MGHDK and CDR2 SYGVNS come from the germline V gene. The ends were cut back, 0 bases at V and 1 base at J, with 7 bases in the middle. The CDR3, as DNA: TGTGCCAGCAGTGAATATGGCACGTCCTACGAGCAGTACTTC. It translates to CASSEYGTSYEQYF.

The chain is built from TRBV29-1 and TRBJ2-2, with a tentative D call TRBD1 (6 bases). Germline assignment: CDR1 SQVTM and CDR2 ANQGSEA. The length of the CDR3 is 14 residues. Trimming shortened V by 2 bases and J by 5 bases, and 12 bases separated the two germline ends. CDR3 amino acids: CSVESDRYTGELFF. The CDR3 bases are TGCAGCGTTGAAAGCGACAGGTATACCGGGGAGCTGTTTTTT.